A selection of T cell receptor beta chains follows, all from one sample in a study of control samples from healthy donors and cancer patients. Generated by immunoSEQ multiplex PCR, the TCRdb table keeps only in-frame clones and is missing some. The table lists roughly 120,000 clones, roughly 95% of them singletons. Sequencing input: blood. The receptors were sampled from a man aged 25 to 40 in good health. CDR3s leave out the opening cysteine and the closing phenylalanine or tryptophan. Each record gives: J gene, V gene, CDR3 protein.

TRBJ2-5,TRBV5-1,ASSLEETQY
TRBJ2-7,TRBV6-5,ASSYGGQSYEQY
TRBJ2-2,TRBV4-1,ASSQELRPATGELF
TRBJ1-2,TRBV10-3,AISQGGLGYGYT
TRBJ2-2,TRBV7-2,ASSLSGRPNTGELF
TRBJ2-1,TRBV5-6,ASSFGDYNEQF
TRBJ1-5,TRBV28,ASRFIGQPQH
TRBJ2-3,TRBV4-1,ASSPGGGGTDTQY
TRBJ2-5,TRBV10-2,ASSPGTGETQY
TRBJ1-2,TRBV7-9,ASSPVRVSLYGYT
TRBJ2-2,TRBV7-3,ASGRQGGGELF
TRBJ2-2,TRBV19,ASRRRGQVNGELF
TRBJ2-7,TRBV11-1,ASSLGQGNEQY
TRBJ1-2,TRBV5-4,ASSLRSGYT
TRBJ1-5,TRBV12-3/TRBV12-4,ASSLFGDQPQH
TRBJ1-6,TRBV19,ASNTGNNSPLH
TRBJ1-2,TRBV11-1,ASSSDRGDRYGYT
TRBJ2-2,TRBV5-6,ASSFGAMNTGELF
TRBJ1-5,TRBV7-3,ASSPDRDQPQH
TRBJ1-2,TRBV5-4,ASSLGRVKANYGYT
TRBJ2-5,TRBV12-3/TRBV12-4,ASSLTPLETQY
TRBJ1-6,TRBV7-8,ASSLSNFPSYNSPLH
TRBJ2-7,TRBV5-5,ASSFRDSTYEQY
TRBJ1-4,TRBV28,ASSFNPDRGHTNEKLF
TRBJ2-2,TRBV11-2,ASSLVDKTTGELF
TRBJ2-1,TRBV2,ASSEPSGVYNEQF
TRBJ1-1,TRBV20-1,SASSYTEAF
TRBJ1-1,TRBV27,ASSSAGGLGTEAF
TRBJ1-5,TRBV21-1,ASRPPSARFSNQPQH
TRBJ1-3,TRBV6-1,ASSEVGTYSGNTIY
TRBJ1-1,TRBV10-3,AISTGQNTEAF